This T cell receptor (beta chain) comes out of a study of blood T cell repertoires in COVID-19. Study at large: COVID-19 samples, acute and convalescent, were from the United States, Italy and Spain. Nucleic acid was either cDNA or gDNA, and it came from T cells, B-cell-depleted T cells, or PBMCs.

CDR3 size: 15 residues. Trimming at V came to 3 bases and at J to 3 bases, leaving 8 bases not matched to a gene. CDR1 is SGHTS, CDR2 YDEGEE, per germline. Sequenced by immunoSEQ multiplex PCR; TCRdb stores in-frame clones only, minus some. The data hold roughly 65,000 clones, with 85% to 90% observed a single time. This sequence joins TRBV5-8 and TRBJ1-2; 7 bases align to TRBD1. The receptor was derived from an elderly woman with active or convalescent COVID-19. Material for sequencing was peripheral blood. CDR3 in amino acids: CASSWFGQGDYGYTF. CDR3 coding DNA: TGTGCCAGCAGCTGGTTCGGCCAGGGGGACTATGGCTACACCTTC.